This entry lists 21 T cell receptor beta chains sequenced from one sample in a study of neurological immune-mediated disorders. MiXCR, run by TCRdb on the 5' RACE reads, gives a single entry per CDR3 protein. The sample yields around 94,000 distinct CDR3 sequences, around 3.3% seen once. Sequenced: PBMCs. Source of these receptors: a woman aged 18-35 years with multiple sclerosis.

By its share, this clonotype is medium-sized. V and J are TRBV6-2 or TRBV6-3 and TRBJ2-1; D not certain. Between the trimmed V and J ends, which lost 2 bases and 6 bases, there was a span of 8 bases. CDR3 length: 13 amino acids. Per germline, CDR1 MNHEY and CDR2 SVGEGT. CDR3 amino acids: CASSYEAFNEQFF. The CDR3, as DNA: TGTGCCAGCAGTTACGAGGCGTTCAATGAGCAGTTCTTC.

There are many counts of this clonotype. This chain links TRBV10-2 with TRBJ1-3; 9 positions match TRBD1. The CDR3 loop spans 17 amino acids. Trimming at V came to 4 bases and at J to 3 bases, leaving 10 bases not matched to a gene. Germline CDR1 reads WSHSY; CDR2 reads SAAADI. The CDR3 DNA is TGCGCCAGCAGTGCTGGAGGACAGGGGCCCTTTGGAAACACCATATATTTT. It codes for CASSAGGQGPFGNTIYF.

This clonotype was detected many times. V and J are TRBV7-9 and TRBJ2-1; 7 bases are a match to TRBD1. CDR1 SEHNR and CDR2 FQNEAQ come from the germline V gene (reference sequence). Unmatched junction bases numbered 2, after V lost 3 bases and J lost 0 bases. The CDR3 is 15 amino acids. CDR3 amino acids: CASSLTGTSYNEQFF. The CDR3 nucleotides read TGTGCCAGCAGCTTGACAGGGACCTCCTACAATGAGCAGTTCTTC.

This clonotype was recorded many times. Here the CDR3 DNA reads TGCGCCAGCAGCTTACAGGGCCTCGAGCAGTACTTC. Protein product: CASSLQGLEQYF. This chain links TRBV5-1 with TRBJ2-7, with a weak D call TRBD1 (6 bases). V was cut by 2 bases and J by 6 bases, with 9 bases left in between. Per germline, CDR1 SGHRS and CDR2 YFSETQ. The CDR3 is 12 residues long.

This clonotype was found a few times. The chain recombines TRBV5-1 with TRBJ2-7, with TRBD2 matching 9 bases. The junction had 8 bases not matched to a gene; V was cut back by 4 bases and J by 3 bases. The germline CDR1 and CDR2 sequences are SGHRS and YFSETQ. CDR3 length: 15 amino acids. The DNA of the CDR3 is TGCGCCAGCAGCGTCGGGACTAGCTTTTACTACGAGCAGTACTTC. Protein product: CASSVGTSFYYEQYF. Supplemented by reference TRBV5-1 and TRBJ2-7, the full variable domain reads KAGVTQTPRYLIKTRGQQVTLSCSPISGHRSVSWYQQTPGQGLQFLFEYFSETQRNKGNFPGRFSGRQFSNSRSEMNVSTLELGDSALYLCASSVGTSFYYEQYFGPGTRLTVT.

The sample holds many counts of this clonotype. The CDR3 protein is CASSLALQGNGYTF. The CDR3 DNA sequence: TGTGCCAGCAGCTTAGCGTTGCAGGGGAATGGCTACACCTTC. The V call is TRBV7-6, the J call TRBJ1-2; the D gene is possibly TRBD1 (6 bases). V lost 0 bases, J lost 6 bases, and 11 bases lay in between. Germline CDR1 is SGHVS and CDR2 is FNYEAQ. The CDR3 loop spans 14 amino acids.

The CDR3 loop reads CSAVRGHLSSGNTIYF. The CDR3 nucleotides read TGCAGTGCAGTCCGGGGACACCTAAGCTCTGGAAACACCATATATTTT. V gene TRBV20-1 combines with J gene TRBJ1-3, with D perhaps matching TRBD1 (6 bases). Deletions cut 6 bases from V and 0 bases from J, with 18 bases between. Germline CDR1 and CDR2: DFQATT and SNEGSKA (reference sequence). The CDR3 is made up of 16 amino acids.

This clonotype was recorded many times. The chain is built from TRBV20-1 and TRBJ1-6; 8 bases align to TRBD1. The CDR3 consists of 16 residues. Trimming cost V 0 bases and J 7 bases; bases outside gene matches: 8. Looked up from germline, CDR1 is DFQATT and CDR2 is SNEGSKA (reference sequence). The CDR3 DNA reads TGCAGTGCTAGAGATCTTCGTGGGACAGGAAATTCACCCCTCCACTTT. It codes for CSARDLRGTGNSPLHF.

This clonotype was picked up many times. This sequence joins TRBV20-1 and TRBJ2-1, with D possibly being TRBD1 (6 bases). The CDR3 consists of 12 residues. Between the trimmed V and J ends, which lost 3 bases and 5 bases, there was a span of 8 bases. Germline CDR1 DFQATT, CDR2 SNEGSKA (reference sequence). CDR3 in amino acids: CSASYRDNEQFF. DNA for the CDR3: TGCAGTGCTAGTTACAGGGACAATGAGCAGTTCTTC.

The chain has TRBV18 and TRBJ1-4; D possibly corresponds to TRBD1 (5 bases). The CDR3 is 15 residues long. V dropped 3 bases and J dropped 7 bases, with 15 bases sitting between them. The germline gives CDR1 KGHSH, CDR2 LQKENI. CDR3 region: CASSPTTGGGEKLFF. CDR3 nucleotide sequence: TGTGCCAGCTCACCGACAACAGGCGGGGGTGAAAAACTGTTTTTT.

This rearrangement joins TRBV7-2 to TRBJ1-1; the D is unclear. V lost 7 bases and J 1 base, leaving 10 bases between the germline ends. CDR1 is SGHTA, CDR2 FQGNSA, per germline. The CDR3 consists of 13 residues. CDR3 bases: TGTGCCAGCAACCCCTACGGGAACACTGAAGCTTTCTTT. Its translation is CASNPYGNTEAFF.

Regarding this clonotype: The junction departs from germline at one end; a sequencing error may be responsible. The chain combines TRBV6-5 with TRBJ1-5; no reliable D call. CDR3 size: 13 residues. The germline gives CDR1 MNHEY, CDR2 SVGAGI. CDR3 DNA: TGTGCCAGTGGACGCGAGCGCAATCAGCCCCAGAATTTT. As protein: CASGRERNQPQNF.

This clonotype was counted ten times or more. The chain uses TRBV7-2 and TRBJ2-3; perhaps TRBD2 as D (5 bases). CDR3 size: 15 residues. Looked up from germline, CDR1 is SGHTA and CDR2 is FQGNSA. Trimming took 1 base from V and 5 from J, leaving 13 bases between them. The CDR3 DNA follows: TGTGCCAGCAGCTTAGGAGGGCCAAGAGGAGATACGCAGTATTTT. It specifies CASSLGGPRGDTQYF.

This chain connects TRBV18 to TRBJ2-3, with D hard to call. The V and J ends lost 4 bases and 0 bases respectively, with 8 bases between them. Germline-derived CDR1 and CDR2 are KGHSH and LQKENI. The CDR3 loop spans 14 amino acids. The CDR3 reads CASSRQESTDTQYF. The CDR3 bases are TGTGCCAGCTCACGTCAGGAGAGCACAGATACGCAGTATTTT.

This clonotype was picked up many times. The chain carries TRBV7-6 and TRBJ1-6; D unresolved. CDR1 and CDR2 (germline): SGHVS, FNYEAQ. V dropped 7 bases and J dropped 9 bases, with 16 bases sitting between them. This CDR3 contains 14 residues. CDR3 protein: CASTLSGLGSPLHF. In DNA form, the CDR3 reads TGTGCCAGCACCCTGTCCGGGTTGGGTTCACCCCTCCACTTT.

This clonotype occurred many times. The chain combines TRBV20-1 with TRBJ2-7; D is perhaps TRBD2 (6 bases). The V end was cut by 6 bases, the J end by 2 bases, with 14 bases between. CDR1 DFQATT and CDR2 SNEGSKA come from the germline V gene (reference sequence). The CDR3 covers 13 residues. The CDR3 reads CSALAEGPYEQYF. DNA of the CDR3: TGCAGTGCCTTAGCGGAGGGACCCTACGAGCAGTACTTC.

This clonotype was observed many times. The chain's CDR3 is CATSDTGGSDTQYF. In nucleotides, the CDR3 is TGTGCCACCAGTGACACGGGGGGGTCTGATACGCAGTATTTT. The gene calls are TRBV24-1 and TRBJ2-3; 8 positions agree with TRBD2. The V segment lost 4 bases and the J segment 6 bases; nucleotides outside the gene matches: 5. The CDR3 is 14 residues long. From germline, CDR1 is KGHDR and CDR2 SFDVKD.

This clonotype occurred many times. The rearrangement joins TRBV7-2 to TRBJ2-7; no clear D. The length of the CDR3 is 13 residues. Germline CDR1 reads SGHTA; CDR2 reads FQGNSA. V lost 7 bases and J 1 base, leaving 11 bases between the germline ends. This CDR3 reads CASKNSGSYEQYF. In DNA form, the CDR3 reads TGTGCCAGCAAGAATTCGGGTTCCTACGAGCAGTACTTC.

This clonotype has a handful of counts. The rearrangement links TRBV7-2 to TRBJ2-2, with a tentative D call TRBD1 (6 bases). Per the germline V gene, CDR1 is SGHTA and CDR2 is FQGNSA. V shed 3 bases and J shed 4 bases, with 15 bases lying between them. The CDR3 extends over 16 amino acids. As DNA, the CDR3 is TGTGCCAGCAGCTTCAAAAATTGGGACATCACCGGGGAGCTGTTTTTT. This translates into CASSFKNWDITGELFF.

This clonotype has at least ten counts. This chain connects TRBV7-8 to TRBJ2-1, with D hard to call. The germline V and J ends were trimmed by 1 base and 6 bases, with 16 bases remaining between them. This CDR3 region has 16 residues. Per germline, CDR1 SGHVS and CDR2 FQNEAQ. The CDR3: CASSLEYGRRFNEQFF. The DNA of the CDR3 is TGTGCCAGCAGCTTAGAATACGGACGTCGCTTCAATGAGCAGTTCTTC.

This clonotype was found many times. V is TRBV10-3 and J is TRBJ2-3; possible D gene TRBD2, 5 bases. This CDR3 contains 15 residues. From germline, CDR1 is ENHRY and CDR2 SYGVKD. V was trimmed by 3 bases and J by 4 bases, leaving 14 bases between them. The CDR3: CAISDMRASPDTQYF. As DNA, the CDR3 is TGTGCCATCAGTGATATGCGGGCTTCCCCAGATACGCAGTATTTT.